This T cell receptor beta chain was sequenced in a study of read filtering for tumor transcriptome and immune sequencing. Whole-study context: Patients were 17 male and 13 to 15 female, mean age 65.9 years, range about 45 to 85.

Study-wide points: The sorted CD138-negative fraction was a mixed bone marrow immune population, not purified T cells. Dropping single-read clonotypes raised IR-seq and RNA-seq shared-clonotype correlation.

Ten or more counts support this clonotype. Antigen: not known. From roughly 400 ng of RNA, a library with molecular barcoded alpha/delta and beta/gamma adaptors was made. TCRdb reprocessed the reads via MiXCR and lists one record per CDR3 protein. The table shows around 140,000 distinct CDR3 sequences, with over 10% occurring only once. This CDR3 spans 15 amino acids. Germline CDR1 LNHNV, CDR2 YYDKDF (reference sequence). V lost 5 bases to trimming and J lost 6 bases; unmatched junction nucleotides: 8. The chain has TRBV15 and TRBJ1-5; 9 nucleotides align to TRBD1. Specimen: a population of CD138-negative cells sorted from bone marrow. The TCR originated in a donor aged 40 or older with multiple myeloma. The CDR3 region is CATSQTGQGSQPQHF. The CDR3 DNA follows: TGTGCCACCAGCCAGACGGGACAGGGAAGTCAGCCCCAGCATTTT.